This T cell receptor (beta chain) was sequenced during a study of T cells in Graves' hyperthyroidism and ophthalmopathy. About the research overall: Blood from the periphery was taken at initial diagnosis, before any treatment. Whole-study findings and limits: The model's output predicted ophthalmopathy at a median of 6.5 months prior to onset.

This CDR3 contains 15 residues. Germline V gene lookup returns CDR1 LNHDA and CDR2 SQIVND (reference sequence). Trimming removed 5 bases at V and 1 base at J, with 14 bases between. Disease lasting under 3 months, a NOSPECS grade of at least 4, and a Clinical Activity Score of at least 3 were features of the ophthalmopathy patients. Exclusion of patients followed from uncontrolled infection, other autoimmune disease, pregnancy or lactation. RNA transcripts served as the template for amplifying TCR beta CDR3 regions. In the first-round RT-PCR of the TCR CDR3, the HTBI primer set was used. TCRdb reanalysed the multiplex PCR reads using MiXCR and keeps one entry per CDR3 protein. The data contain some 300,000 distinct CDR3 sequences, roughly 20% of them singletons. This clonotype was seen more than once but under ten times. No antigen is known for it.

The source is a man in his forties or fifties with Graves' ophthalmopathy. Sequenced sample: blood. The chain combines TRBV19 with TRBJ2-5, with D perhaps TRBD1 (5 bases). CDR3 DNA: TGTGCCAGTAGTCCTCGGACACCTACCCAAGAGACCCAGTACTTC. Translating it yields CASSPRTPTQETQYF.